Following are 9 T cell receptor beta chains from one sample sequenced in a study of radiation and T cells in renal cell carcinoma. Clones were read by immunoSEQ multiplex PCR, and TCRdb kept only the in-frame ones, dropping some. This table holds about 130,000 clones, approximately 78% found once. Time point defined: baseline pretreatment blood. Regarding treatment: 15 Gy SBRT to primary tumor, nephrectomy 4 weeks later. The sequencing here drew on blood, taken from a patient whose treatment included radiotherapy and nephrectomy. Receptors originate from a woman aged 60-75 years with renal cell carcinoma.

The chain couples TRBV5-1 to TRBJ1-3, with D perhaps matching TRBD1 (5 bases). The germline V gene has CDR1 SGHRS and CDR2 YFSETQ. The germline V and J ends were trimmed by 0 bases and 0 bases, with 10 bases remaining between them. The CDR3 totals 16 residues. CDR3 nucleotides: TGCGCCAGCAGCTTGGACGGGGCTAACTCTGGAAACACCATATATTTT. Amino acid sequence: CASSLDGANSGNTIYF.

This chain joins TRBV9 and TRBJ2-1; TRBD1 aligns across 7 bases. CDR1 is SGDLS, CDR2 YYNGEE, per germline. Germline trimming cut 3 bases from V and 2 bases from J; bases unmatched to any gene: 5. CDR3 size: 15 residues. This chain's CDR3 is CASSADRVTYNEQFF. The CDR3 DNA follows: TGTGCCAGCAGCGCCGACAGGGTGACCTACAATGAGCAGTTCTTC.

This clone occurred a few times. The chain couples TRBV6-5 to TRBJ1-1; D might be TRBD1 (6 bases). The CDR3 covers 14 residues. Between the trimmed V and J ends, which lost 5 bases and 0 bases, there was a span of 10 bases. Germline lookup yields CDR1 MNHEY and CDR2 SVGAGI. The CDR3 DNA sequence: TGTGCCAGCAGTCCGGACAGATTGAACACTGAAGCTTTCTTT. Translating gives CASSPDRLNTEAFF.

The V and J genes are TRBV9 and TRBJ1-1; the D is unclear. V shed 4 bases and J shed 3 bases, with 13 bases lying between them. Germline V gene lookup returns CDR1 SGDLS and CDR2 YYNGEE. The CDR3 runs 14 residues. CDR3 in amino acids: CASSSRLMDTEAFF. In DNA form, the CDR3 reads TGTGCCAGCAGCTCACGCCTTATGGACACTGAAGCTTTCTTT.

DNA of the CDR3: TGTGCCAGCAGCGAGACCCCGGACAGGGCCTACAATGAGCAGTTCTTC. Translation: CASSETPDRAYNEQFF. The J gene is TRBJ2-1, the V gene TRBV7-8; TRBD1 aligns across 8 bases. The ends lost 5 bases at V and 2 bases at J; junction bases unmatched: 8. In germline, CDR1 is SGHVS, CDR2 FQNEAQ. The CDR3 spans 16 residues.

The chain combines TRBV7-9 with TRBJ1-1, with TRBD1 matching 12 bases. The CDR3 sequence is 16 residues long. The V gene end was trimmed by 1 base and the J gene end by 6 bases; junction bases not matched to a gene: 6. Germline V gives CDR1 SEHNR, CDR2 FQNEAQ (reference sequence). CDR3 DNA: TGTGCCAGCAGCTTAGGCCCGGGACAGGGGGCCGCTGAAGCTTTCTTT. Translating gives CASSLGPGQGAAEAFF. Full variable domain (rest looked up from reference TRBV7-9 and TRBJ1-1): DTGVSQNPRHKITKRGQNVTFRCDPISEHNRLYWYRQTLGQGPEFLTYFQNEAQLEKSRLLSDRFSAERPKGSFSTLEIQRTEQGDSAMYLCASSLGPGQGAAEAFFGQGTRLTVV.

The DNA of the CDR3 is TGTGCCAGCAGCTTAGTCCCCCTGGAGACCCAGTACTTC. It yields the protein CASSLVPLETQYF. This rearrangement joins TRBV11-3 to TRBJ2-5; D gene ambiguous. V lost 1 base to trimming and J lost 5 bases, with 8 bases between them. Germline V lookup: CDR1 SGHNT, CDR2 YENEEA. The CDR3 has 13 residues.

This chain uses TRBV7-2 with TRBJ2-2, with 10 bases matching TRBD1. Germline V gene lookup returns CDR1 SGHTA and CDR2 FQGNSA. This CDR3 contains 13 residues. V lost 5 bases and J lost 11; bases outside the gene matches: 5. CDR3 region: CASSGDRGGELFF. Here the CDR3 DNA reads TGTGCCAGCAGCGGGGACAGGGGCGGAGAGCTGTTTTTT. Drawing the rest from reference TRBV7-2 and TRBJ2-2, the complete variable domain is GAGVSQSPSNKVTEKGKDVELRCDPISGHTALYWYRQSLGQGLEFLIYFQGNSAPDKSGLPSDRFSAERTGGSVSTLTIQRTQQEDSAVYLCASSGDRGGELFFGEGSRLTVL.

Here the CDR3 DNA reads TGTGCCAGCAGGCGCAACAGGGTTACCCACGAGCAGTACTTC. Its translation: CASRRNRVTHEQYF. The chain is built from TRBV27 and TRBJ2-7; D is possibly TRBD1 (6 bases). The ends were cut back, 6 bases at V and 5 bases at J, with 17 bases in the middle. The germline CDR1 and CDR2 sequences are MNHEY and SMNVEV (reference sequence). The length of the CDR3 is 14 residues.